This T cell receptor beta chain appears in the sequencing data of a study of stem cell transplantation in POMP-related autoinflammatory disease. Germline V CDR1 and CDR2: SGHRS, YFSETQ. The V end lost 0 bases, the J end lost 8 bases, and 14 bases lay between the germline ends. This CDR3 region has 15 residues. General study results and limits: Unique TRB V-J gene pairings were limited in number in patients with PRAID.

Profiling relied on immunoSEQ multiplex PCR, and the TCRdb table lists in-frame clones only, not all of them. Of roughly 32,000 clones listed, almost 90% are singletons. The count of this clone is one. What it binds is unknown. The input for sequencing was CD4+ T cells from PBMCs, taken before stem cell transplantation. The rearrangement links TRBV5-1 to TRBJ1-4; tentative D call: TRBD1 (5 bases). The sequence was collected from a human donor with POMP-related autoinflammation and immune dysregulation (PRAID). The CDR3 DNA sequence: TGCGCCAGCAGCTTGGGTACTCCCAGGGACGAAAAACTGTTTTTT. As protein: CASSLGTPRDEKLFF. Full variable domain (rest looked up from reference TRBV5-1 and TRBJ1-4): KAGVTQTPRYLIKTRGQQVTLSCSPISGHRSVSWYQQTPGQGLQFLFEYFSETQRNKGNFPGRFSGRQFSNSRSEMNVSTLELGDSALYLCASSLGTPRDEKLFFGSGTQLSVL.